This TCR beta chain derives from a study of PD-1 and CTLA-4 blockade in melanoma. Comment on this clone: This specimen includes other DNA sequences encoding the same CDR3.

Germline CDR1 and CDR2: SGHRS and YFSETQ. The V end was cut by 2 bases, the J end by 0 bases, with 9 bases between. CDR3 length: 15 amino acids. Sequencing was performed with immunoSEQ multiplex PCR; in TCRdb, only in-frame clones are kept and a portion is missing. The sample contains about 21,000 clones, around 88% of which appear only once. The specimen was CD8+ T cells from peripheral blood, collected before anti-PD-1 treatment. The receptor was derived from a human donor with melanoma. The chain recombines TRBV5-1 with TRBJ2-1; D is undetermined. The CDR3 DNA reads TGCGCCAGCAGCTTAGAAGGCAGCTCCTACAATGAGCAGTTCTTC. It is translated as CASSLEGSSYNEQFF.